Shown below are 24 T cell receptor beta chains from a single sample sequenced in a study of somatic mutations in cytotoxic T cells in rheumatoid arthritis. Libraries were prepared by immunoSEQ multiplex PCR; TCRdb keeps only in-frame clonotypes and omits some of them. The sample lists roughly 10,000 clones, approximately 80% occurring once. The sample was CD8+ T cells sorted from blood. These receptors were taken from an adult with rheumatoid arthritis.

This clone was seen a single time. This chain links TRBV4-2 with TRBJ1-6; tentatively, D is TRBD1 (5 bases). Trimming shortened V by 0 bases and J by 0 bases, and 12 bases separated the two germline ends. CDR1 and CDR2 from the germline V gene are LGHNA and YNFKEQ. This CDR3 comprises 18 residues. CDR3 sequence: CASSQEGSRVSYNSPLHF. The CDR3 DNA is TGTGCCAGCAGCCAAGAGGGAAGCAGGGTCTCCTATAATTCACCCCTCCACTTT.

This sequence joins TRBV27 and TRBJ2-7; D may be TRBD1 (6 bases). V lost 6 bases and J lost 0, with 18 bases in between. Germline V gene data show CDR1 as MNHEY and CDR2 as SMNVEV (reference sequence). This CDR3 has 16 residues. CDR3 region: CASSLFIPGHSYEQYF. For the CDR3, the DNA is TGTGCCAGCAGCCTTTTCATACCGGGACACTCCTACGAGCAGTACTTC.

V gene TRBV9 combines with J gene TRBJ2-3; possible D gene TRBD2, 7 bases. This CDR3 comprises 15 residues. The germline V gene has CDR1 SGDLS and CDR2 YYNGEE. The V end lost 1 base, the J end lost 4 bases, and 13 bases lay between the germline ends. CDR3 sequence (DNA): TGTGCCAGCAGCGTATGGGGGGGCCTGTCAGATACGCAGTATTTT. As protein: CASSVWGGLSDTQYF.

This clone has just one count. The chain has TRBV7-9 and TRBJ2-2; 10 bases match TRBD2. This CDR3 comprises 16 residues. Germline CDR1 reads SEHNR; CDR2 reads FQNEAQ (reference sequence). Trimming took 5 bases from V and 1 from J; bases not matched to a gene: 4. CDR3 region: CASSVPSGGNTGELFF. The CDR3 nucleotides are TGTGCCAGCAGCGTGCCTAGCGGGGGGAACACCGGGGAGCTGTTTTTT.

The chain joins TRBV7-9 to TRBJ1-3; TRBD1 agrees at 8 bases. There are 19 residues in the CDR3. The J segment lost 4 bases and the V segment lost 6 bases, leaving 20 bases of the junction unmatched. Per the germline V gene, CDR1 is SEHNR and CDR2 is FQNEAQ (reference sequence). CDR3 bases: TGTGCCAGCAGTTCCACTGGCGTGGTCAGGACAGGGACAGGAAACACCATATATTTT. It encodes CASSSTGVVRTGTGNTIYF.

J is TRBJ2-3 and V is TRBV27; 8 bases map to TRBD2. After removal of 5 bases from V and 4 bases from J, the junction contained 11 bases not matched to a gene. This CDR3 contains 16 residues. Germline V gene sequence: CDR1 MNHEY, CDR2 SMNVEV (reference sequence). The chain's CDR3 is CASSTSAGGDADTQYF. CDR3 coding DNA: TGTGCCAGCAGTACGTCCGCGGGGGGCGACGCAGATACGCAGTATTTT.

J is TRBJ2-7 and V is TRBV7-9; 7 nucleotides agree with TRBD1. The junction had 7 bases not matched to a gene; V was cut back by 5 bases and J by 0 bases. In germline, CDR1 is SEHNR, CDR2 FQNEAQ (reference sequence). The CDR3 runs 15 residues. CDR3 amino acids: CASSRQGWGSYEQYF. DNA for the CDR3: TGTGCCAGCAGCAGACAGGGTTGGGGCTCCTACGAGCAGTACTTC.

The CDR3 DNA reads as TGTGCCAGCAGCTTAGATCCGTTGGGGAGCGGACTAGCGCAGTATTTT. Translation: CASSLDPLGSGLAQYF. V is TRBV11-2 and J is TRBJ2-3, with 7 bases that match TRBD2. The CDR3 is 16 amino acids. V was pared by 0 bases and J by 10 bases, with 13 bases of the junction left unmatched. The V gene's germline CDR1 is SGHAT and CDR2 FQNNGV.

The sample holds a few counts of this clone. The chain recombines TRBV2 with TRBJ2-7; 8 bases map to TRBD2. Germline lookup yields CDR1 SNHLY and CDR2 FYNNEI. V was clipped by 7 bases and J by 3 bases; unmatched bases: 8. The CDR3 has 14 residues. For the CDR3, the DNA is TGTGCCAGCACCCCACCGGGGGGGGACTACGAGCAGTACTTC. Protein product: CASTPPGGDYEQYF.

The chain uses TRBV19 and TRBJ1-1; D possibly corresponds to TRBD1 (6 bases). Germline V gene lookup returns CDR1 LNHDA and CDR2 SQIVND (reference sequence). The CDR3 sequence is 16 residues long. V lost 5 bases and J 1 base, leaving 17 bases between the germline ends. The CDR3 protein is CASSHLQGVGNTEAFF. The DNA of the CDR3 is TGTGCCAGTAGTCACTTACAGGGAGTGGGGAACACTGAAGCTTTCTTT.

This clone occurred once. The chain joins TRBV14 to TRBJ1-2; D unclear. The germline gives CDR1 SGHDN, CDR2 FVKESK. The ends were cut back, 2 bases at V and 4 bases at J, with 14 bases in the middle. The CDR3 contains 15 residues. This chain's CDR3 is CASSQRAQPTYGYTF. The CDR3 bases are TGTGCCAGCAGCCAAAGGGCCCAGCCAACCTATGGCTACACCTTC.

The CDR3 sequence: CASSPSGAGGKETQYF. In nucleotides, the CDR3 is TGTGCCAGCAGCCCCTCAGGGGCGGGGGGGAAAGAGACCCAGTACTTC. The gene calls are TRBV9 and TRBJ2-5; TRBD2 matches 9 bases. Germline V gene data show CDR1 as SGDLS and CDR2 as YYNGEE. This CDR3 has 16 residues. Losses at the gene ends were 4 bases for V and 3 bases for J; bases not matched to a gene: 10.

The chain combines TRBV30 with TRBJ2-2; TRBD2 is a possible D gene (5 bases). The germline V gene has CDR1 GTSNPN and CDR2 SVGIG (reference sequence). The CDR3 spans 15 residues. V was cut by 5 bases and J by 0 bases, with 13 bases left in between. CDR3 amino acids: CAWEGEQPNTGELFF. In DNA form, the CDR3 reads TGTGCCTGGGAGGGCGAACAGCCGAACACCGGGGAGCTGTTTTTT.

CDR3 in amino acids: CASSYDRGQPQHF. The CDR3 coding sequence is TGTGCCAGCAGTTATGACAGGGGCCAGCCCCAGCATTTT. The V call is TRBV28, the J call TRBJ1-5, with TRBD1 identical over 8 bases. Losses at the gene ends were 4 bases for V and 7 bases for J; bases not matched to a gene: 3. The CDR3 is 13 residues long. The germline gives CDR1 MDHEN, CDR2 SYDVKM.

The gene calls are TRBV28 and TRBJ2-5, with a tentative D call TRBD1 (5 bases). The CDR3 is 14 residues long. V was trimmed by 4 bases and J by 0 bases, leaving 9 bases between them. Germline V CDR1 and CDR2: MDHEN, SYDVKM. This CDR3 reads CASSSRVYQETQYF. The CDR3 region has the DNA TGTGCCAGCAGTTCCAGGGTTTACCAAGAGACCCAGTACTTC.

This clone was seen a few times. The rearrangement joins TRBV7-9 to TRBJ1-1; 7 positions match TRBD1. The length of the CDR3 is 15 residues. Germline lookup yields CDR1 SEHNR and CDR2 FQNEAQ (reference sequence). V lost 6 bases, J lost 1 base, and 8 bases stayed unmatched. CDR3 sequence reads: CASSDKGQTNTEAFF. CDR3 coding DNA: TGTGCCAGCAGTGATAAGGGACAGACGAACACTGAAGCTTTCTTT.

In DNA, the CDR3 is TGTGCCAGCAGCGGGGAGGCGGTGTGGGAGACCCAGTACTTC. Encoded protein: CASSGEAVWETQYF. This chain links TRBV5-6 with TRBJ2-5; the D gene is possibly TRBD2 (6 bases). V lost 4 bases and J lost 5, with 15 bases in between. CDR3 length: 14 residues. Germline CDR1 and CDR2: SGHDT and YYEEEE.

This clone was picked up a small number of times. V is TRBV29-1 and J is TRBJ1-1; D remains ambiguous. V lost 3 bases, J lost 0 bases, and 11 bases lay in between. The CDR3 loop spans 14 amino acids. Germline V gene lookup returns CDR1 SQVTM and CDR2 ANQGSEA. The CDR3 DNA sequence: TGCAGCGTTGATTTCGTTCAGCTGAACACTGAAGCTTTCTTT. Protein: CSVDFVQLNTEAFF.

This clone appeared once. This chain links TRBV5-1 with TRBJ1-2; 8 bases are a match to TRBD1. Germline loops: CDR1 SGHRS, CDR2 YFSETQ. CDR3 length: 15 amino acids. The J segment lost 4 bases and the V segment lost 4 bases, leaving 9 bases of the junction unmatched. CDR3 nucleotides: TGCGCCAGCAGCCCCGGGACAGGAAATTCCTATGGCTACACCTTC. It specifies CASSPGTGNSYGYTF.

This clone was seen only once. The chain's CDR3 is CASSWDDLNTEAFF. The CDR3 coding sequence is TGTGCCAGCAGCTGGGACGATCTGAACACTGAAGCTTTCTTT. The rearrangement joins TRBV5-6 to TRBJ1-1, with D possibly matching TRBD1 (5 bases). This CDR3 contains 14 residues. V was cut by 3 bases and J by 0 bases, with 9 bases left in between. The germline CDR1 and CDR2 sequences are SGHDT and YYEEEE.

This clone has more than one count but fewer than ten. The chain employs TRBV27 and TRBJ2-1, with 7 bases lining up with TRBD1. Unmatched junction bases numbered 15, after V lost 5 bases and J lost 8 bases. The CDR3 is 16 residues long. CDR1 MNHEY and CDR2 SMNVEV come from the germline V gene (reference sequence). The CDR3 here is CASSLYRDSPFDEQFF. The CDR3 DNA reads as TGTGCCAGCAGTCTGTACAGGGACAGCCCTTTCGATGAGCAGTTCTTC.

J is TRBJ2-3 and V is TRBV19; TRBD2 agrees at 12 bases. CDR1 is LNHDA, CDR2 SQIVND, per germline (reference sequence). This CDR3 comprises 16 residues. J gave up 4 bases and V 6 bases, and 8 bases lay outside the gene matches. DNA for the CDR3: TGTGCCAGTAGCCCCGAGCTAGCGGGGGGGGCAGATACGCAGTATTTT. Encoded protein: CASSPELAGGADTQYF.

The V and J genes are TRBV7-9 and TRBJ2-7, with 7 bases lining up with TRBD2. CDR1 is SEHNR, CDR2 FQNEAQ, per germline (reference sequence). The CDR3 is 14 amino acids. Unmatched junction bases numbered 5, after V lost 1 base and J lost 5 bases. CDR3 bases: TGTGCCAGCAGCTTAGGGGGGGGTACTAACGAGCAGTACTTC. It yields the protein CASSLGGGTNEQYF.

In this sample, this clone turned up a few times. As DNA, the CDR3 is TGTGCCACCAGCGGGGGCCTGACTTCCTACAATGAGCAGTTCTTC. Translation: CATSGGLTSYNEQFF. The chain combines TRBV28 with TRBJ2-1; TRBD2 matches 8 bases. The CDR3 runs to 15 residues. The germline CDR1 and CDR2 sequences are MDHEN and SYDVKM. J was trimmed by 1 base and V by 10 bases; bases with no gene match: 9. The whole variable domain, remainder taken from reference TRBV28 and TRBJ2-1, is DVKVTQSSRYLVKRTGEKVFLECVQDMDHENMFWYRQDPGLGLRLIYFSYDVKMKEKGDIPEGYSVSREKKERFSLILESASTNQTSMYLCATSGGLTSYNEQFFGPGTRLTVL.